This TCR beta chain stems from a study of T cells in localized non-small cell lung cancer. With regard to this clone: No antigen is known for it.

The data were produced by immunoSEQ multiplex PCR, yet TCRdb's version contains in-frame clones alone and is incomplete. Among roughly 25,000 clones listed, 92% were seen once. V was trimmed by 2 bases and J by 3 bases, leaving 8 bases between them. The CDR3 totals 13 residues. Germline CDR1 reads SGHNT; CDR2 reads YYREEE (reference sequence). Points from the study as a whole: Median around 56 top-100 tumor clones were shared with paired adjacent lung. Adjacent uninvolved lung tissue had the highest T cell clonality, exceeding tumor.

The source of this sequence is a man aged 40 to 70 with stage III squamous cell lung carcinoma. This specimen was peripheral blood, taken before any cancer treatment. The chain employs TRBV5-4 and TRBJ2-5, with a tentative D call TRBD2 (6 bases). The DNA of the CDR3 is TGTGCCAGCAGCTTCCGCGGGGAAGAGACCCAGTACTTC. Translating it yields CASSFRGEETQYF.